The 20 T cell receptor beta chains below come from one sample, sequenced in a study of blood T cell repertoires in COVID-19. Assay used: immunoSEQ multiplex PCR; TCRdb lists only in-frame clones, some missing. In the table there are some 370,000 clones, around 87% of which are singletons. Material for sequencing was peripheral blood. These TCRs come from a woman in her 30s with COVID-19, enrolled during active disease.

The chain joins TRBV7-2 to TRBJ2-1, with no clear D. CDR1 and CDR2 from the germline V gene are SGHTA and FQGNSA. V shed 3 bases and J shed 4 bases, with 7 bases lying between them. The CDR3 covers 13 residues. The CDR3 loop is CASSFGLYNEQFF. The CDR3 nucleotides are TGTGCCAGCAGCTTTGGCTTGTACAATGAGCAGTTCTTC.

The chain has TRBV10-3 and TRBJ1-1; 8 nucleotides agree with TRBD1. The J segment lost 3 bases and the V segment lost 2 bases, leaving 5 bases of the junction unmatched. The CDR3 length is 15 residues. Germline V gene lookup returns CDR1 ENHRY and CDR2 SYGVKD. The CDR3 DNA reads as TGTGCCATCAGTGAGCTAGGACAGGGCCACACTGAAGCTTTCTTT. It translates to CAISELGQGHTEAFF.

The chain has TRBV11-3 and TRBJ2-1; 7 nucleotides agree with TRBD2. Germline lookup yields CDR1 SGHNT and CDR2 YENEEA. The junction had 7 bases not matched to a gene; V was cut back by 1 base and J by 1 base. The CDR3 runs 17 residues. The CDR3: CASSLGELAVSYNEQFF. The CDR3 DNA is TGTGCCAGCAGCTTAGGCGAGCTAGCGGTTTCCTACAATGAGCAGTTCTTC.

The chain employs TRBV11-2 and TRBJ1-6; D is unclear. Germline V lookup: CDR1 SGHAT, CDR2 FQNNGV. The CDR3 is 14 residues long. Deletions cut 0 bases from V and 7 bases from J, with 7 bases between. The chain's CDR3 is CASSLEQLNSPLHF. For the CDR3, the DNA is TGTGCCAGCAGCTTAGAGCAACTGAATTCACCCCTCCACTTT.

The chain links TRBV4-3 to TRBJ2-7; possibly TRBD1 for D (5 bases). Germline loops: CDR1 LGHNA, CDR2 YSLEER. The CDR3 loop spans 15 amino acids. Trimming removed 4 bases at V and 3 bases at J, with 16 bases between. The CDR3 nucleotides are TGCGCCAGCAGCCGGCTGGCTGGACAAGACTACGAGCAGTACTTC. Translation gives CASSRLAGQDYEQYF.

This sequence joins TRBV9 and TRBJ1-3; 8 bases map to TRBD1. The trim removed 0 bases at V and 2 bases at J, leaving 10 bases unmatched. The CDR3 runs 18 residues. The V gene's germline CDR1 is SGDLS and CDR2 YYNGEE. The chain's CDR3 is CASSVAPRGPSAGNTIYF. CDR3 coding DNA: TGTGCCAGCAGCGTAGCTCCCAGGGGGCCGTCAGCTGGAAACACCATATATTTT.

V and J are TRBV28 and TRBJ2-7; D not certain. The CDR3 length is 14 residues. The V and J ends lost 3 bases and 3 bases respectively, with 12 bases between them. Germline values: CDR1 MDHEN, CDR2 SYDVKM. CDR3 in amino acids: CASSFTAPSYEQYF. DNA of the CDR3: TGTGCCAGCAGTTTTACTGCGCCTAGCTACGAGCAGTACTTC.

The chain recombines TRBV2 with TRBJ2-2; D perhaps matches TRBD2 (6 bases). Trimming took 11 bases from V and 1 from J, leaving 17 bases between them. Per the germline V gene, CDR1 is SNHLY and CDR2 is FYNNEI. The CDR3 is 15 residues long. CDR3 sequence (DNA): TGTGCCTCTGGGGGGTCATCATTGAACACCGGGGAGCTGTTTTTT. It specifies CASGGSSLNTGELFF.

The V and J genes are TRBV7-9 and TRBJ2-1; D is possibly TRBD1 (6 bases). V lost 1 base to trimming and J lost 12 bases, with 10 bases between them. This CDR3 is built from 12 residues. CDR1 and CDR2 from the germline V gene are SEHNR and FQNEAQ (reference sequence). The CDR3 region has the DNA TGTGCCAGCAGCTTAGTCAGGGGTTGGCAGTTCTTC. Its translation is CASSLVRGWQFF.

The chain uses TRBV18 and TRBJ1-5; weak D call: TRBD1 (5 bases). Germline V gene data show CDR1 as KGHSH and CDR2 as LQKENI. This CDR3 spans 13 amino acids. V gave up 2 bases and J gave up 4 bases, with 6 bases separating them. The DNA of the CDR3 is TGTGCCAGCTCACCAGACAGAAATCAGCCCCAGCATTTT. The encoded protein is CASSPDRNQPQHF.

The chain carries TRBV28 and TRBJ2-7; perhaps TRBD2 as D (6 bases). The V and J ends lost 3 bases and 5 bases respectively, with 17 bases between them. CDR1 is MDHEN, CDR2 SYDVKM, per germline. CDR3 length equals 15 residues. The CDR3 DNA reads TGTGCCAGCAGTTTGGAGGGGAAGGGCGGCAACGAGCAGTACTTC. Translation: CASSLEGKGGNEQYF.

The table lists this clone with a count of one. This chain joins TRBV19 and TRBJ2-7; 10 bases agree with TRBD2. V lost 5 bases and J lost 0; bases outside the gene matches: 4. This CDR3 contains 15 residues. Germline V gene sequence: CDR1 LNHDA, CDR2 SQIVND (reference sequence). CDR3 in amino acids: CASSRAGGSSYEQYF. The CDR3, as DNA: TGTGCCAGTAGTCGAGCGGGGGGGTCCTCCTACGAGCAGTACTTC.

This clone was seen a single time. This chain uses TRBV15 with TRBJ2-3, with TRBD2 matching over 14 bases. CDR1 and CDR2 from the germline V gene are LNHNV and YYDKDF (reference sequence). Germline trimming cut 0 bases from V and 10 bases from J; bases unmatched to any gene: 9. This CDR3 is 17 amino acids long. The CDR3 here is CATSRDEGTSGSGAQYF. The CDR3 region has the DNA TGTGCCACCAGCAGAGATGAGGGGACTAGCGGGAGTGGAGCGCAGTATTTT.

As for this clone: The same CDR3 can be traced to other DNA sequences in this sample. As DNA, the CDR3 is TGTGCCAGCAGCCACAGTCGGACAGCCTACGAGCAGTACTTC. Translated, it gives CASSHSRTAYEQYF. This chain connects TRBV3-1 (or the pseudogene TRBV3-2) to TRBJ2-7; tentative D call: TRBD1 (6 bases). Germline V gene sequence: CDR1 LGHDT, CDR2 YNNKEL (reference sequence). Trimming left V 3 bases short and J 2 bases short, with 11 bases between. The CDR3 totals 14 residues.

As DNA, the CDR3 is TGTGCCAGCAGCACTTACTACGAGCAGTACTTC. Amino acids: CASSTYYEQYF. This chain links TRBV2 with TRBJ2-7; D not resolved. The V end lost 6 bases, the J end lost 3 bases, and 6 bases lay between the germline ends. The CDR3 runs to 11 residues. Germline values: CDR1 SNHLY, CDR2 FYNNEI.

The chain uses TRBV27 and TRBJ2-5; possibly TRBD1 for D (5 bases). The CDR3 has 14 amino acids. V was shortened by 8 bases and J by 5 bases, with 18 bases between the two germline ends. Germline V CDR1 and CDR2: MNHEY, SMNVEV (reference sequence). CDR3 bases: TGTGCCAGCCGTAGGGGCAGCTCCCTGGAGACCCAGTACTTC. Its protein product is CASRRGSSLETQYF.

This chain joins TRBV7-9 and TRBJ2-7, with TRBD1 as a possible D gene (6 bases). CDR3 size: 15 residues. Per germline, CDR1 SEHNR and CDR2 FQNEAQ (reference sequence). The germline V and J ends were trimmed by 3 bases and 3 bases, with 15 bases remaining between them. CDR3 DNA sequence: TGTGCCAGCAGCTTCCCAGAGACAGGTAACTACGAGCAGTACTTC. Residues: CASSFPETGNYEQYF.

This clone showed up just once. The chain links TRBV25-1 to TRBJ1-4; no firm D call. The V end was cut by 0 bases, the J end by 8 bases, with 10 bases between. The CDR3 consists of 14 residues. The V gene's germline CDR1 is MGHDK and CDR2 SYGVNS. CDR3 DNA sequence: TGTGCCAGCAGTGAATATCTGGCGGGAGAAAAACTGTTTTTT. Translated: CASSEYLAGEKLFF.

The gene calls are TRBV5-4 and TRBJ1-3, with 8 bases fitting TRBD1. Germline V lookup: CDR1 SGHNT, CDR2 YYREEE (reference sequence). CDR3 length: 13 residues. With 3 bases clipped from V and 4 bases from J, the junction kept 0 bases outside the gene matches. CDR3 nucleotides: TGTGCCAGCAGCTGGACAGGGGGAAACACCATATATTTT. Residues: CASSWTGGNTIYF.

This clone has only one observation. CDR3 sequence reads: CSASSFSGTTEAFF. The CDR3 region has the DNA TGCAGTGCTAGTTCGTTCAGCGGTACCACTGAAGCTTTCTTT. The chain joins TRBV20-1 to TRBJ1-1; no definite D call. This CDR3 region has 14 residues. Germline V gene sequence: CDR1 DFQATT, CDR2 SNEGSKA (reference sequence). Trimming stripped 3 bases from V and 4 bases from J, with 15 bases between.